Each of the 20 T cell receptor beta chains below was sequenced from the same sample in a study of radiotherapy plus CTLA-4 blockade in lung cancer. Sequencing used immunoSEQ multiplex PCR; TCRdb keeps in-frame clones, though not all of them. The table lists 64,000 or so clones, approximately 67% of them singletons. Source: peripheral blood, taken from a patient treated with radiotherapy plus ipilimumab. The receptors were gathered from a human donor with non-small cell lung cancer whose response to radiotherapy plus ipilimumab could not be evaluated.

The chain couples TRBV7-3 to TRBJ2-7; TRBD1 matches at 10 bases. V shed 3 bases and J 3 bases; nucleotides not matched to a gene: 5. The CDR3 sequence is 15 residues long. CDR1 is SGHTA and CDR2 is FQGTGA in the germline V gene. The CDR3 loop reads CASSFGDRGLYEQYF. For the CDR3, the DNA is TGTGCCAGCAGCTTCGGAGACAGGGGGCTCTACGAGCAGTACTTC.

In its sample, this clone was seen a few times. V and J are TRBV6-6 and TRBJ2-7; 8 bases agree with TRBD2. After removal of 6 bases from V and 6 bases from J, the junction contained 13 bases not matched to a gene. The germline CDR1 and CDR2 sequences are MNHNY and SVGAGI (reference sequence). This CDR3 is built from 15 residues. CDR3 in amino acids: CASSQDGGVWAEQYF. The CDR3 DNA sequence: TGTGCCAGCAGCCAAGACGGGGGGGTTTGGGCCGAGCAGTACTTC.

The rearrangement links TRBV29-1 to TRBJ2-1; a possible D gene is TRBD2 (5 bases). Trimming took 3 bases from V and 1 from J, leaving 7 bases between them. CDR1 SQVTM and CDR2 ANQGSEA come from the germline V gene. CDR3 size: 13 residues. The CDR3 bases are TGCAGCGTTGAGAGAGGGTCCTACAATGAGCAGTTCTTC. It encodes CSVERGSYNEQFF.

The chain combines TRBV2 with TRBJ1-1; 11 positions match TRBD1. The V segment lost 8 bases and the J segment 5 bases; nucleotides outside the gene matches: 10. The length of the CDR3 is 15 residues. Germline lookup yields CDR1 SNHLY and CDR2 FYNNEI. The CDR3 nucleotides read TGTGCCAGCCCCCCCGGGACAGGGGGAGGGACTGAAGCTTTCTTT. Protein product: CASPPGTGGGTEAFF.

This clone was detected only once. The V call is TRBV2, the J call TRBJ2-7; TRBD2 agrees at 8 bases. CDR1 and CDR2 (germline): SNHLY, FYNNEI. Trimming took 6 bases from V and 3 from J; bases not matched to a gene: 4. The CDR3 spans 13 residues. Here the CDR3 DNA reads TGTGCCAGCAGACCAACTAGCGGCTACGAGCAGTACTTC. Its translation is CASRPTSGYEQYF.

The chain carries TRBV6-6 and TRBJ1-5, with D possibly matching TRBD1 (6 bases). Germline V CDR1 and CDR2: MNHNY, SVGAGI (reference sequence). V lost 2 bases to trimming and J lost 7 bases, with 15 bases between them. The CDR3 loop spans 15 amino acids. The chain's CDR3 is CASSYQGTPDQPQHF. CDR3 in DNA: TGTGCCAGCAGTTACCAGGGGACCCCCGACCAGCCCCAGCATTTT.

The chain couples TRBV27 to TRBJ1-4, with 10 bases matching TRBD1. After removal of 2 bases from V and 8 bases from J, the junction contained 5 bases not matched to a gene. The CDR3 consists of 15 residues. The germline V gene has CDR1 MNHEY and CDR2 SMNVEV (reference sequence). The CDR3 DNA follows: TGTGCCAGCAGTTTAATTGGGACAGGGGACGAAAAACTGTTTTTT. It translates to CASSLIGTGDEKLFF.

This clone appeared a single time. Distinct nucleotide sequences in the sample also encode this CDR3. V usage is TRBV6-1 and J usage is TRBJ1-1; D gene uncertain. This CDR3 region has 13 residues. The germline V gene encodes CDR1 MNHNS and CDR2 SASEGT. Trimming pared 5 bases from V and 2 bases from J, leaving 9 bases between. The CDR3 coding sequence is TGTGCCAGCAGTCCAACAGCAAACACTGAAGCTTTCTTT. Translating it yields CASSPTANTEAFF.

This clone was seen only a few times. The CDR3 spells CASSRGQNNEKLFF. In nucleotides, the CDR3 is TGTGCCAGCAGCAGGGGACAGAATAATGAAAAACTGTTTTTT. V and J are TRBV5-8 and TRBJ1-4; 7 nucleotides line up with TRBD1. Germline CDR1 is SGHTS and CDR2 is YDEGEE. V was pared by 4 bases and J by 4 bases, with 4 bases of the junction left unmatched. The length of the CDR3 is 14 residues.

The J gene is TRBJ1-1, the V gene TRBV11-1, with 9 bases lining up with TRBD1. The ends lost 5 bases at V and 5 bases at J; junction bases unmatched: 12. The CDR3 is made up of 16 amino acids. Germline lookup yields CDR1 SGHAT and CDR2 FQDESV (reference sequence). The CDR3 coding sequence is TGTGCCAGCAGCCCCGGGACAGGGAAATTATGGACTGAAGCTTTCTTT. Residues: CASSPGTGKLWTEAFF.

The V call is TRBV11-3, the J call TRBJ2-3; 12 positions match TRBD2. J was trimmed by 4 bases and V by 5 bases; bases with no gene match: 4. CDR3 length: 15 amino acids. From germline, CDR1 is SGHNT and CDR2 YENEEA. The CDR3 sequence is CASSRLAGDADTQYF. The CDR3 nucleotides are TGTGCCAGCAGCCGACTAGCGGGAGACGCAGATACGCAGTATTTT.

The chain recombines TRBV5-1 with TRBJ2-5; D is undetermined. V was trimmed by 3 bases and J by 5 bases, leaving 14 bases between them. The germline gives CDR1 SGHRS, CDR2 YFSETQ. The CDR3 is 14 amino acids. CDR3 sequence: CASSSLTLGETQYF. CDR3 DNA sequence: TGCGCCAGCAGCTCCCTGACTCTTGGGGAGACCCAGTACTTC.

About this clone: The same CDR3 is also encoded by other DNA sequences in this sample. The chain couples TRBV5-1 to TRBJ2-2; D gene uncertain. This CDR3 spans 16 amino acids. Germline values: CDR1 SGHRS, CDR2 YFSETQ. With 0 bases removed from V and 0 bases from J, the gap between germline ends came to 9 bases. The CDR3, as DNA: TGCGCCAGCAGCTTGGATATAGCAGCGAACACCGGGGAGCTGTTTTTT. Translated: CASSLDIAANTGELFF.

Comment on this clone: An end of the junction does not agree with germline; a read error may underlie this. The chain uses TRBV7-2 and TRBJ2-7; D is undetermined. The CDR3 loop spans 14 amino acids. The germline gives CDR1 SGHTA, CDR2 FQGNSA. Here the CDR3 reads CASSQERSYAEQYF. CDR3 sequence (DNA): TGCGCCAGCAGCCAAGAGCGCAGTTACGCCGAGCAGTACTTC.

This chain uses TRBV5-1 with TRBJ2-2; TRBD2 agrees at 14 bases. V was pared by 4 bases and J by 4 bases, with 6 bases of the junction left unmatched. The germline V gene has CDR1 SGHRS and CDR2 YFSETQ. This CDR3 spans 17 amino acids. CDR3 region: CASSQTSGGASTGELFF. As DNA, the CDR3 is TGCGCCAGCAGCCAGACTAGCGGGGGGGCATCCACCGGGGAGCTGTTTTTT.

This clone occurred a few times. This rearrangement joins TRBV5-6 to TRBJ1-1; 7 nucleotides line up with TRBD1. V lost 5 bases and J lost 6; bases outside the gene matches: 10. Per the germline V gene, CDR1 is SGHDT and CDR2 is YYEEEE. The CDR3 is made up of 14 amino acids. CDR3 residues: CASRRRQGAPEAFF. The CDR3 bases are TGTGCCAGCAGGCGGCGACAGGGTGCGCCTGAAGCTTTCTTT. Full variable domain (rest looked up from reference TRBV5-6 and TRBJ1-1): DAGVTQSPTHLIKTRGQQVTLRCSPKSGHDTVSWYQQALGQGPQFIFQYYEEEERQRGNFPDRFSGHQFPNYSSELNVNALLLGDSALYLCASRRRQGAPEAFFGQGTRLTVV.

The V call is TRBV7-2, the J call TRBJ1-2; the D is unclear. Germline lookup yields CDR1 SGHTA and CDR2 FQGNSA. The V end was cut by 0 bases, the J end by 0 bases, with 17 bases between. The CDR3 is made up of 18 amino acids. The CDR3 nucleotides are TGTGCCAGCAGCTTAGCGATAAACAGCCCATCCACTAACTATGGCTACACCTTC. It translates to CASSLAINSPSTNYGYTF.

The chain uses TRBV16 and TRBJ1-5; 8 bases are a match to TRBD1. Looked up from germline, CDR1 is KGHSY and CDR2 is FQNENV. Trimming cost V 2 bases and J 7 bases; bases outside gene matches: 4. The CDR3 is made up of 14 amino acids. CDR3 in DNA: TGTGCCAGCAGCCAAGGACAGGGACGACAGCCCCAGCATTTT. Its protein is CASSQGQGRQPQHF.

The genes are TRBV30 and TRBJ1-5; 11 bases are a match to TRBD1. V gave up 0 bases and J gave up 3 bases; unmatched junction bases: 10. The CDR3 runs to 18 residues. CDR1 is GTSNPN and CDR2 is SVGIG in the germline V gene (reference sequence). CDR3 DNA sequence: TGTGCCTGGAGTGTGAAGGACAGGGGGCGAGTGAACAATCAGCCCCAGCATTTT. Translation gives CAWSVKDRGRVNNQPQHF.

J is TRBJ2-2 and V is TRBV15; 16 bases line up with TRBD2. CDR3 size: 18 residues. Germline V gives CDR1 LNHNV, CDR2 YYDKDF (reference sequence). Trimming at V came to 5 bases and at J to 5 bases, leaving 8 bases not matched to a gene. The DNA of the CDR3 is TGTGCCACCAGCGGACTTGGGACTAGCGGGAGGGCAACCGGGGAGCTGTTTTTT. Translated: CATSGLGTSGRATGELFF.